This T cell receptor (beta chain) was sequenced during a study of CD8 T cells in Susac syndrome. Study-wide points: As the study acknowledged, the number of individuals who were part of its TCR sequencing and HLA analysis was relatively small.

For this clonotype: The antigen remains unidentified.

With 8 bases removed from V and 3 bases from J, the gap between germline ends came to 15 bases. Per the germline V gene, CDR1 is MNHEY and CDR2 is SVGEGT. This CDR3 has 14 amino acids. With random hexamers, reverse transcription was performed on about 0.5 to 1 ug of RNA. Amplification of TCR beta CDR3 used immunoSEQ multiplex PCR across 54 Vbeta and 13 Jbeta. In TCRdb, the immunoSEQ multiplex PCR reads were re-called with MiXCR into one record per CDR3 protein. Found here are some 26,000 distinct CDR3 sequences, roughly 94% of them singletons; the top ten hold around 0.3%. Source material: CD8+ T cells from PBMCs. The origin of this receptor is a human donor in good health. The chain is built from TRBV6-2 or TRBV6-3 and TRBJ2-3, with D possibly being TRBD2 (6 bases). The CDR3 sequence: CASGSGLATDTQYF. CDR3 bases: TGTGCCAGCGGCTCAGGGCTAGCGACAGATACGCAGTATTTT.